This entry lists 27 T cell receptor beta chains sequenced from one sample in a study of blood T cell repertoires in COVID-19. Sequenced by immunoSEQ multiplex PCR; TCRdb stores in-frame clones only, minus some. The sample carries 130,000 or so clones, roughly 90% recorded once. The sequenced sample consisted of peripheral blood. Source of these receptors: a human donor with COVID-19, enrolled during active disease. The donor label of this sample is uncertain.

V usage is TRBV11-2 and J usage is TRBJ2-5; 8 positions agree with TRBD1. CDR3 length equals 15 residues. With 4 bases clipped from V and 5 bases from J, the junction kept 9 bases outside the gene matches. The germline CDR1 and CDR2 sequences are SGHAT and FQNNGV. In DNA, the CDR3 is TGTGCCAGCAGCTCTAACAGGGGGTCCGGTGAGACCCAGTACTTC. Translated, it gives CASSSNRGSGETQYF.

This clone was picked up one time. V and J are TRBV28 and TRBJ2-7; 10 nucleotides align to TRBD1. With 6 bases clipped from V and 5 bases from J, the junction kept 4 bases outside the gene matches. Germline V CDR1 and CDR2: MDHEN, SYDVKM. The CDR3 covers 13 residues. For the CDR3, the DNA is TGTGCCAGCAGCCGGGACAGGGGACACGAGCAGTACTTC. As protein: CASSRDRGHEQYF.

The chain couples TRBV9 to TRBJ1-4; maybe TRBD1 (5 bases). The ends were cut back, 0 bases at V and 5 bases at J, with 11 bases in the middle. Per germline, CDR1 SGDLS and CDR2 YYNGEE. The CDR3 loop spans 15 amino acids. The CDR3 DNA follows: TGTGCCAGCAGCGTAGTGGGGACTACCAATGAAAAACTGTTTTTT. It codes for CASSVVGTTNEKLFF.

DNA for the CDR3: TGCGCCAGCAGCTTGGGACAGGGGGACCACGAGCAGTACTTC. Protein product: CASSLGQGDHEQYF. The chain has TRBV5-1 and TRBJ2-7; 9 nucleotides agree with TRBD1. The CDR3 sequence is 14 residues long. Losses at the gene ends were 0 bases for V and 5 bases for J; bases not matched to a gene: 3. Germline V gene data show CDR1 as SGHRS and CDR2 as YFSETQ.

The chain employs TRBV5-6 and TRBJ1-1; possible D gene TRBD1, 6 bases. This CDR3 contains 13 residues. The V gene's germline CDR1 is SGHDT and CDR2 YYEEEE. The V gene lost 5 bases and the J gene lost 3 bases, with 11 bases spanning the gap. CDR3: CASSGGAYTEAFF. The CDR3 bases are TGTGCCAGCAGTGGGGGGGCGTACACTGAAGCTTTCTTT.

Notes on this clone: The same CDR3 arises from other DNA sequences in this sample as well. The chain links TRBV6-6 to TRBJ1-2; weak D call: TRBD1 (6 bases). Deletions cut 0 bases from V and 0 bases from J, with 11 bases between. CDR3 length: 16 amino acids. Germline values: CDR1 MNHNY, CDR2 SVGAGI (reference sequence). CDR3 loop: CASSYSQGPANYGYTF. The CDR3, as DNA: TGTGCCAGCAGTTACTCGCAGGGGCCGGCTAACTATGGCTACACCTTC.

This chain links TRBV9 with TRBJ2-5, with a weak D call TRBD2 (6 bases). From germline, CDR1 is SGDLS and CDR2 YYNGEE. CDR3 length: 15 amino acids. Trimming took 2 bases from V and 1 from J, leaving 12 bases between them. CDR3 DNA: TGTGCCAGCAGCGTCGGAGGGGAATTCCAAGAGACCCAGTACTTC. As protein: CASSVGGEFQETQYF.

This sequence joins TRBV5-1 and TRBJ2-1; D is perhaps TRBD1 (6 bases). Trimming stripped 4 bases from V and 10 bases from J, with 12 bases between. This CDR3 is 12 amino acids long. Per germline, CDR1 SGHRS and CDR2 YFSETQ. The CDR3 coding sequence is TGCGCCAGCAGCAAGGACAGCGAGGAGCAGTTCTTC. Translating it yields CASSKDSEEQFF.

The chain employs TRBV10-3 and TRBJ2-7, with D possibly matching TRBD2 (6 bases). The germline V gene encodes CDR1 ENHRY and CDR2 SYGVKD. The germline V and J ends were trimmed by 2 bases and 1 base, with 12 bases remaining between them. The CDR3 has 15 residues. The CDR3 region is CAISERAGGSYEQYF. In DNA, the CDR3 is TGTGCCATCAGTGAGCGGGCTGGAGGGTCCTACGAGCAGTACTTC.

The CDR3 reads CASSYDLAKETQYF. The CDR3, as DNA: TGTGCCAGCAGTTACGACCTAGCGAAAGAGACCCAGTACTTC. This rearrangement joins TRBV6-2 or TRBV6-3 to TRBJ2-5; D may be TRBD2 (6 bases). Trimming took 2 bases from V and 3 from J, leaving 10 bases between them. Germline lookup yields CDR1 MNHEY and CDR2 SVGEGT. The CDR3 covers 14 residues.

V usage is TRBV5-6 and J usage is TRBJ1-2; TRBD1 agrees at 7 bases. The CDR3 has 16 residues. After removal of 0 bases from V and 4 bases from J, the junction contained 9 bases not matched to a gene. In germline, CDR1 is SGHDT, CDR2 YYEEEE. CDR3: CASSLALTGLSYGYTF. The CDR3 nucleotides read TGTGCCAGCAGCTTGGCCTTGACAGGGCTAAGCTATGGCTACACCTTC.

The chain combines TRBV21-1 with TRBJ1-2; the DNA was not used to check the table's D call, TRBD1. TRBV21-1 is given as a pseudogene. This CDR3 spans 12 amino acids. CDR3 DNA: TGTGCCAGCATAGACATATGCTATGGCTACACCTTC. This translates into CASIDICYGYTF.

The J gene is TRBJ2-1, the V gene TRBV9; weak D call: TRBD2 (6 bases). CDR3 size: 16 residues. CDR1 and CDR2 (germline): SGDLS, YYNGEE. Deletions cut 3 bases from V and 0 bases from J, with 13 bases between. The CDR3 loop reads CASSGGSGSSYNEQFF. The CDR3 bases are TGTGCCAGCAGCGGTGGTAGCGGTAGCTCCTACAATGAGCAGTTCTTC.

The CDR3 protein is CASSLRTEGSYEQYF. The CDR3 DNA follows: TGTGCCAGCAGTTTACGGACAGAAGGATCCTACGAGCAGTACTTC. This rearrangement joins TRBV27 to TRBJ2-7; a possible D gene is TRBD1 (6 bases). Germline values: CDR1 MNHEY, CDR2 SMNVEV (reference sequence). The CDR3 is 15 residues long. The V gene lost 2 bases and the J gene lost 1 base, with 12 bases spanning the gap.

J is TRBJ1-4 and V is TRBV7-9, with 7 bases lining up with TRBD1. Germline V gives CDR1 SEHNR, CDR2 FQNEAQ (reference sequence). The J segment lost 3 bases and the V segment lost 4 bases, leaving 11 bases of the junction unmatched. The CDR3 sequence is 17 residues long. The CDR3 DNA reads TGTGCCAGCAGCTCGGACAGGTGGAGGGGGTCTAATGAAAAACTGTTTTTT. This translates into CASSSDRWRGSNEKLFF. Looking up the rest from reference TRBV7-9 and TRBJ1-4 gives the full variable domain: DTGVSQNPRHKITKRGQNVTFRCDPISEHNRLYWYRQTLGQGPEFLTYFQNEAQLEKSRLLSDRFSAERPKGSFSTLEIQRTEQGDSAMYLCASSSDRWRGSNEKLFFGSGTQLSVL.

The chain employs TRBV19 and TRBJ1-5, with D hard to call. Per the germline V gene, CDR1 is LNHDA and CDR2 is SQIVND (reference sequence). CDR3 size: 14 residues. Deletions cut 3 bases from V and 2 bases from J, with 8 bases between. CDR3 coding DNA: TGTGCCAGTAGTATTGGCCGGGGCAATCAGCCCCAGCATTTT. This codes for CASSIGRGNQPQHF.

The DNA of the CDR3 is TGTGCCAGCAGCACGGGACTAGCGGGGTTGAATGAGCAGTTCTTC. Its protein product is CASSTGLAGLNEQFF. This chain uses TRBV27 with TRBJ2-1, with 13 bases that match TRBD2. V lost 6 bases and J lost 7; bases outside the gene matches: 6. This CDR3 comprises 15 residues. The germline CDR1 and CDR2 sequences are MNHEY and SMNVEV (reference sequence).

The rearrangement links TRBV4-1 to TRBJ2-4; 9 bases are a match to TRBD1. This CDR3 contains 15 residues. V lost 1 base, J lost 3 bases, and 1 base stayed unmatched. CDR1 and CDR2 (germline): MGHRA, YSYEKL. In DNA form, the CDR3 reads TGCGCCAGCAGCCAAGGGGACAGGGTCAAAAACATTCAGTACTTC. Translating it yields CASSQGDRVKNIQYF.

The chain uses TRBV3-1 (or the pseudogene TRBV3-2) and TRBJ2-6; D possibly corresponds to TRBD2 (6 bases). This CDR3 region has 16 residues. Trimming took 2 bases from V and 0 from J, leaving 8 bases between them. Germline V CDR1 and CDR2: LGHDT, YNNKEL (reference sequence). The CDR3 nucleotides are TGTGCCAGCAGCCAACTCGGGGGCTCTGGGGCCAACGTCCTGACTTTC. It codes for CASSQLGGSGANVLTF.

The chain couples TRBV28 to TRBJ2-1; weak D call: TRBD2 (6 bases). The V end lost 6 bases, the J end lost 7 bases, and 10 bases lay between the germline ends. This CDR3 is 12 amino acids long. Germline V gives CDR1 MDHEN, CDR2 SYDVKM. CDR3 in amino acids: CASSEGRNEQFF. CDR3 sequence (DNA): TGTGCCAGCAGCGAAGGGAGGAATGAGCAGTTCTTC.

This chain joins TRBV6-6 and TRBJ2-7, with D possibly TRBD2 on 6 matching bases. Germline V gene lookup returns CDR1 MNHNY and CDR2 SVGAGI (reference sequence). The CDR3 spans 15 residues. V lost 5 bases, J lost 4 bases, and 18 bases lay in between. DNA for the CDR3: TGTGCCAGCAGTCTAACGACGACACGGGGGTACGAGCAGTACTTC. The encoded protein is CASSLTTTRGYEQYF.

The CDR3 nucleotides are TGTGCCAGCAGCCCCCACCAGACAGGATCTGGAAACACCATATATTTT. Protein sequence: CASSPHQTGSGNTIYF. The chain has TRBV7-6 and TRBJ1-3; tentative D call: TRBD1 (6 bases). The V end was cut by 5 bases, the J end by 1 base, with 15 bases between. CDR1 is SGHVS and CDR2 is FNYEAQ in the germline V gene. This CDR3 has 16 residues.

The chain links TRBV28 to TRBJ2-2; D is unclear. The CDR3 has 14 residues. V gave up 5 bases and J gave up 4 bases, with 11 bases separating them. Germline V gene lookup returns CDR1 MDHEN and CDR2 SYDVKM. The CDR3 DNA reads TGTGCCAGCAGTATGACACCAACCACCGGGGAGCTGTTTTTT. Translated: CASSMTPTTGELFF.

The CDR3 DNA reads TGTGCCACCACGGGGACTAGCGCGTACACAGATACGCAGTATTTT. Translation gives CATTGTSAYTDTQYF. The chain employs TRBV15 and TRBJ2-3, with 10 bases lining up with TRBD2. J gave up 2 bases and V 7 bases, and 6 bases lay outside the gene matches. The germline gives CDR1 LNHNV, CDR2 YYDKDF (reference sequence). CDR3 length: 15 residues.

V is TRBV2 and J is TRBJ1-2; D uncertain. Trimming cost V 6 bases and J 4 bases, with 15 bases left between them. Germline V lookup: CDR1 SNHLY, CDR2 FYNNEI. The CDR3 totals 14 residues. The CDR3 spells CASSPDSDLYGYTF. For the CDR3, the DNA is TGTGCCAGCAGCCCGGACTCGGACCTCTATGGCTACACCTTC.

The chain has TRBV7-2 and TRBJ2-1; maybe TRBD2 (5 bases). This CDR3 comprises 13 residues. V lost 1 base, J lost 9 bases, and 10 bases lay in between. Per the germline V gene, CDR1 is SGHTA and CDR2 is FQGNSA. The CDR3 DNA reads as TGTGCCAGCAGCTTAGTGAGGGCAGGTGAGCAGTTCTTC. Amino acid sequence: CASSLVRAGEQFF.

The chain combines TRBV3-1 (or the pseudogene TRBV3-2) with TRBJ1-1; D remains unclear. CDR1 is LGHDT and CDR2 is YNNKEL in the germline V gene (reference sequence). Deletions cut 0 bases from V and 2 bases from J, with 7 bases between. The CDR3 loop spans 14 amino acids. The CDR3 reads CASSQDSGNTEAFF. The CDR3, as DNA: TGTGCCAGCAGCCAAGATTCGGGTAACACTGAAGCTTTCTTT.